This T cell receptor (beta chain) was sequenced during a study of T cells in Graves' hyperthyroidism and ophthalmopathy. General study points: Most thyroid clonotypes expanded above 0.001 were also detected in blood.

CDR1 and CDR2 (germline): DFQATT, SNEGSKA (reference sequence). There are 12 residues in the CDR3. The V end was cut by 4 bases, the J end by 6 bases, with 12 bases between. The diagnoses drew upon clinical symptoms, serum thyroxine and TRAb, thyroid ultrasound and orbital computed tomography. The investigators amplified TCR beta CDR3 regions from RNA transcripts. An initial round of RT-PCR targeting the TCR CDR3 relied on the HTBI primer set. TCRdb independently ran MiXCR on the multiplex PCR reads; one entry per CDR3 protein. The profile shows about 520,000 distinct CDR3 sequences, approximately 25% of them singletons. This clonotype was found many times. Its matching antigen is unknown.

The chain combines TRBV20-1 with TRBJ1-2, with D hard to call. The source material was blood. The TCR originated in a woman aged 25 to 45 with Graves' ophthalmopathy. CDR3 nucleotide sequence: TGCAGTGCTACCCAGGTTTTCGATGGCTACACCTTC. Translated: CSATQVFDGYTF.